This is a list of T cell receptor beta chains from one sample in a study of neurological immune-mediated disorders. TCRdb re-derived calls from the 5' RACE reads in MiXCR, one entry per CDR3 protein. The sample lists about 50,000 distinct CDR3 sequences; over 15% were seen once. The sequenced material came from PBMCs. These receptors all come from a man aged 60-69 years in good health. Each CDR3 is given with its conserved first and last residue. D genes are given only for firm matches. Some rows have no size entry. The others give once, few or many, or a class for an expanded clone.

clone_size	cdr3_length	d_call	v_call	j_call	cdr3_aa	cdr3_nt
few	13	-	TRBV28	TRBJ2-7	CASSFTGRDEQYF	TGTGCCAGCAGTTTCACCGGAAGGGACGAGCAGTACTTC
-	15	-	TRBV20-1	TRBJ1-1	CSARPSQGRNTEAFF	TGCAGTGCTAGACCCTCTCAGGGCAGAAACACTGAAGCTTTCTTT
many	21	TRBD2	TRBV6-9	TRBJ2-5	CASSYTPPIRNSGRGIWTQYF	TGTGCCAGCAGTTACACTCCGCCGATTCGGAATAGCGGGAGGGGGATTTGGACCCAGTACTTC
many	15	-	TRBV5-1	TRBJ2-6	CASSGRAAGANVLTF	TGCGCCAGCTCCGGAAGGGCTGCTGGGGCCAACGTCCTGACTTTC
many	17	-	TRBV5-1	TRBJ1-4	CASSLVGMGSTNEKLFF	TGCGCCAGCAGCTTGGTCGGTATGGGGTCGACTAATGAAAAACTGTTTTTT
many	14	-	TRBV5-1	TRBJ1-2	CASTPGGLDYGYTF	TGCGCCAGCACTCCCGGGGGGTTGGACTATGGCTACACCTTC
-	14	-	TRBV27	TRBJ2-4	CASSRFPGGNIQYF	TGTGCCAGCAGTCGTTTTCCCGGGGGAAACATTCAGTACTTC
many	19	TRBD2	TRBV6-5	TRBJ2-1	CASSYRGGGAGVYYNEQFF	TGTGCCAGCAGTTACCGCGGGGGAGGGGCGGGAGTTTACTACAATGAGCAGTTCTTC
many	14	-	TRBV7-2	TRBJ2-3	CASSLDSHTDTQYF	TGTGCCAGCAGCTTAGACTCCCACACAGATACGCAGTATTTT
many	10	-	TRBV2	TRBJ2-7	CASSGNEQYF	TGTGCCAGCAGTGGAAACGAGCAGTACTTC
many	14	TRBD2	TRBV4-1	TRBJ2-2	CASTSGRRSGELFF	TGCGCCAGCACAAGCGGGAGACGGTCCGGGGAGCTGTTTTTT
many	18	TRBD2	TRBV7-9	TRBJ2-1	CASSLRAPLAGGYNEQFF	TGTGCCAGCAGCTTAAGGGCCCCCCTAGCGGGAGGCTATAATGAGCAGTTCTTC
few	12	-	TRBV7-9	TRBJ2-5	CASSPQREGQYF	TGTGCCAGCAGCCCACAACGCGAAGGCCAGTACTTC
many	15	TRBD1	TRBV12-3/TRBV12-4	TRBJ2-7	CASSSGQGLDYEQYF	TGTGCCAGCAGTTCAGGACAGGGCTTAGACTACGAGCAGTACTTC
many	15	TRBD1	TRBV5-1	TRBJ1-1	CASSKRTGGDTEAFF	TGCGCCAGCAGCAAACGGACAGGCGGGGACACTGAAGCTTTCTTT
many	14	-	TRBV6-5	TRBJ1-2	CASSYAGSSYGYTF	TGTGCCAGCAGTTACGCAGGGTCATCCTATGGCTACACCTTC
once	14	-	TRBV20-1	TRBJ2-7	CSARRWALSYEQYF	TGCAGTGCTAGAAGGTGGGCCCTTTCCTACGAGCAGTACTTC
many	15	-	TRBV15	TRBJ2-1	CATSRDPTSYNEQFF	TGTGCCACCAGCAGAGATCCGACTAGTTACAATGAGCAGTTCTTC
-	15	-	TRBV14	TRBJ1-4	CASSPLTASNEKLFF	TGTGCCAGCAGCCCCCTGACAGCATCTAATGAAAAACTGTTTTTT
many	15	-	TRBV5-1	TRBJ2-1	CASSLDGRRNNEQFF	TGCGCCAGCAGCTTGGATGGACGGCGGAACAATGAGCAGTTCTTC
many	12	-	TRBV7-2	TRBJ1-1	CASSSPNSEAFF	TGTGCCAGCAGCTCCCCCAACAGTGAAGCTTTCTTT
medium-sized	16	-	TRBV5-1	TRBJ1-2	CASSLFRGAQTYGYTF	TGCGCCAGCAGCCTTTTTCGAGGAGCACAGACCTATGGCTACACCTTC
many	14	-	TRBV5-1	TRBJ2-7	CASSLEGGSYEQYF	TGCGCCAGCAGCTTGGAGGGGGGGAGCTACGAGCAGTACTTC
many	14	-	TRBV12-3/TRBV12-4	TRBJ2-2	CASSFQGNTGELFF	TGTGCCAGCAGTTTTCAGGGTAACACCGGGGAGCTGTTTTTT
-	13	-	TRBV11-2	TRBJ2-1	CASSSGVITEQFF	TGTGCCAGCAGCTCAGGGGTCATTACTGAGCAGTTCTTC
once	14	-	TRBV18	TRBJ2-1	CASSPDNAYNEQFF	TGTGCCAGCTCACCAGACAATGCCTACAATGAGCAGTTCTTC
many	14	TRBD1	TRBV6-5	TRBJ2-7	CASSAGTGVYEQYF	TGTGCCAGCAGCGCCGGGACAGGGGTTTACGAGCAGTACTTC
-	13	-	TRBV19	TRBJ2-6	CASSASRANVLTF	TGTGCCAGTTCCGCCAGCCGGGCCAACGTCCTGACTTTC
-	16	TRBD2	TRBV5-1	TRBJ2-1	CASSLGGRGSRNEQFF	TGCGCCAGCAGCTTAGGCGGGAGGGGGTCTCGGAATGAGCAGTTCTTC
-	15	-	TRBV7-2	TRBJ2-4	CASSPERRAKNIQYF	TGTGCCAGCAGCCCGGAGAGGCGGGCCAAAAACATTCAGTACTTC
many	15	TRBD2	TRBV11-1	TRBJ2-2	CASRTGRRRSGELFF	TGTGCCAGCAGGACCGGGAGGAGGCGTTCCGGGGAGCTGTTTTTT
-	16	-	TRBV28	TRBJ2-1	CASSPENGGMSNEHFF	TGTGCCAGCAGTCCGGAAAATGGGGGAATGTCCAATGAGCATTTCTTC
many	15	TRBD2	TRBV7-9	TRBJ2-1	CASSSGGTSNNEQFF	TGTGCCAGCAGCTCAGGTGGGACTAGCAACAATGAGCAGTTCTTC
many	13	-	TRBV7-2	TRBJ2-1	CASSSYRDREQFF	TGTGCCAGCAGCTCGTACAGGGATCGTGAGCAGTTCTTC
-	14	TRBD1	TRBV10-3	TRBJ2-2	CATKRQGATGELFF	TGTGCCACCAAGCGACAGGGGGCGACCGGGGAGCTGTTTTTT
-	15	-	TRBV7-3	TRBJ2-1	CASSFTGSDYNEQFF	TGTGCCAGCAGCTTCACAGGGAGCGACTACAATGAGCAGTTCTTC
many	15	TRBD2	TRBV20-1	TRBJ2-1	CSAVDRREGPNEQFF	TGCAGTGCCGTAGATCGGCGGGAGGGCCCCAATGAGCAGTTCTTC
many	13	-	TRBV5-1	TRBJ2-5	CASTPGTEETQYF	TGCGCCAGCACCCCCGGGACCGAAGAGACCCAGTACTTC
-	14	-	TRBV5-4	TRBJ1-1	CASSMDSENTEAFF	TGTGCCAGCAGCATGGACAGCGAGAACACTGAAGCTTTCTTT
many	10	-	TRBV3-1	TRBJ2-5	CASSRETQYF	TGTGCCAGCAGCCGGGAGACCCAGTACTTC
-	16	TRBD1	TRBV5-5	TRBJ2-2	CASSWTGTANTGELFF	TGTGCCAGCAGCTGGACCGGGACAGCGAACACCGGGGAGCTGTTTTTT
many	14	-	TRBV29-1	TRBJ1-2	CSFFPLGQGGGYTF	TGCAGTTTTTTTCCCCTAGGGCAGGGTGGAGGCTACACCTTC
many	16	TRBD2	TRBV7-2	TRBJ2-1	CASSLGPAGTFNEQFF	TGTGCCAGCAGCTTAGGCCCAGCGGGAACCTTCAATGAGCAGTTCTTC
few	15	TRBD1	TRBV20-1	TRBJ2-1	CSATTGGGAYNEQFF	TGCAGTGCAACCACAGGGGGCGGAGCTTACAATGAGCAGTTCTTC
many	15	-	TRBV12-3/TRBV12-4	TRBJ2-1	CASSSSTGPPGEQFF	TGTGCCAGCAGTTCAAGTACAGGGCCTCCTGGTGAGCAGTTCTTC
many	14	TRBD2	TRBV20-1	TRBJ2-1	CSANDPGLADEQFF	TGCAGTGCAAACGACCCGGGACTAGCGGATGAGCAGTTCTTC